The 28 T cell receptor beta chains below all came from one sample that was sequenced in a study of cytomegalovirus exposure and HLA in healthy donors. Data came from immunoSEQ multiplex PCR; TCRdb stores just in-frame clones and leaves some out. The sample holds some 150,000 clones, 85% to 90% seen once. The sequenced material came from PBMCs. These receptors all stem from a young woman in good health and CMV-seropositive.

The rearrangement uses TRBV30 and TRBJ1-1; 8 bases fit TRBD1. This CDR3 is built from 12 residues. The germline CDR1 and CDR2 sequences are GTSNPN and SVGIG (reference sequence). The junction had 2 bases not matched to a gene; V was cut back by 4 bases and J by 4 bases. The CDR3 nucleotides are TGTGCCTGGAACAGGGGGGTCACTGAAGCTTTCTTT. It codes for CAWNRGVTEAFF.

This rearrangement joins TRBV6-6 to TRBJ1-3; D unclear. Trimming cost V 5 bases and J 10 bases, with 21 bases left between them. CDR1 is MNHNY, CDR2 SVGAGI, per germline (reference sequence). This CDR3 is built from 15 residues. The CDR3 loop is CASSPRDPSGDTIYF. CDR3 DNA sequence: TGTGCCAGCAGTCCCCGTGACCCCTCGGGAGATACCATATATTTT.

The chain combines TRBV6-4 with TRBJ2-1; D is unclear. There are 14 residues in the CDR3. V was pared by 0 bases and J by 9 bases, with 12 bases between. Germline V gives CDR1 MRHNA, CDR2 SNTAGT. The CDR3 region is CASSDSLLSSEQFF. As DNA, the CDR3 is TGTGCCAGCAGTGACTCCCTTCTTTCCTCTGAGCAGTTCTTC.

Written as DNA, the CDR3 is TGCAGCGTTGAAGATCCGGCTAGCGGGAGCGGAGAGACCCAGTACTTC. As protein: CSVEDPASGSGETQYF. V usage is TRBV29-1 and J usage is TRBJ2-5; the match to TRBD2 covers 10 bases. CDR1 is SQVTM and CDR2 is ANQGSEA in the germline V gene. J gave up 4 bases and V 0 bases, and 8 bases lay outside the gene matches. The CDR3 is 16 amino acids.

The chain combines TRBV6-5 with TRBJ1-4; tentative D call: TRBD1 (5 bases). The CDR3 contains 15 residues. V shed 0 bases and J shed 7 bases, with 12 bases lying between them. Germline-derived CDR1 and CDR2 are MNHEY and SVGAGI. The CDR3 region is CASSYSQGRGEKLFF. In DNA, the CDR3 is TGTGCCAGCAGTTACTCGCAGGGCCGTGGTGAAAAACTGTTTTTT.

This clone was recorded only once. The gene calls are TRBV6-1 and TRBJ2-3, with 9 bases matching TRBD2. CDR3 length: 14 residues. V was pared by 6 bases and J by 5 bases, with 6 bases of the junction left unmatched. Germline CDR1 reads MNHNS; CDR2 reads SASEGT. The DNA of the CDR3 is TGTGCCAGCAGGCTGGTAGCGGGAGAAGATACGCAGTATTTT. Its protein is CASRLVAGEDTQYF.

This clone showed up just once. The rearrangement links TRBV6-6 to TRBJ1-1, with D perhaps matching TRBD1 (5 bases). V lost 3 bases and J 4 bases, leaving 12 bases between the germline ends. This CDR3 is built from 14 residues. Looked up from germline, CDR1 is MNHNY and CDR2 is SVGAGI (reference sequence). CDR3 bases: TGTGCCAGCAGTTATGCCGGGGGAAGCACTGAAGCTTTCTTT. It is translated as CASSYAGGSTEAFF.

The chain links TRBV5-1 to TRBJ2-6, with D perhaps TRBD1 (6 bases). CDR3 size: 19 residues. Trimming left V 2 bases short and J 0 bases short, with 18 bases between. Germline loops: CDR1 SGHRS, CDR2 YFSETQ. The CDR3 region is CASSFSRQAYYSGANVLTF. DNA of the CDR3: TGCGCCAGCAGCTTCTCCCGACAGGCCTACTACTCTGGGGCCAACGTCCTGACTTTC.

The V call is TRBV28, the J call TRBJ2-1, with 8 positions matching TRBD1. V trimming: 6 bases; J trimming: 3 bases; junction bases outside the gene matches: 4. CDR1 MDHEN and CDR2 SYDVKM come from the germline V gene. This CDR3 is 14 amino acids long. The CDR3 protein is CASSGTGYYNEQFF. The CDR3 DNA reads as TGTGCCAGCAGCGGGACAGGTTACTACAATGAGCAGTTCTTC.

This chain links TRBV9 with TRBJ2-1, with 9 bases fitting TRBD2. The CDR3 has 15 residues. Germline lookup yields CDR1 SGDLS and CDR2 YYNGEE. The V segment lost 2 bases and the J segment 4 bases; nucleotides outside the gene matches: 4. In DNA, the CDR3 is TGTGCCAGCAGCGTGACTAGCGGAACATACAATGAGCAGTTCTTC. Encoded protein: CASSVTSGTYNEQFF.

This clone was seen once. This rearrangement joins TRBV9 to TRBJ2-1; 9 bases match TRBD2. Germline V gene lookup returns CDR1 SGDLS and CDR2 YYNGEE. The ends lost 0 bases at V and 3 bases at J; junction bases unmatched: 10. This CDR3 is 18 amino acids long. CDR3 sequence: CASSVGKAGGMFYNEQFF. The CDR3 DNA reads TGTGCCAGCAGCGTAGGTAAAGCGGGGGGAATGTTCTACAATGAGCAGTTCTTC.

The chain combines TRBV7-3 with TRBJ2-5; TRBD1 might be the D (7 bases). This CDR3 comprises 16 residues. Trimming pared 5 bases from V and 2 bases from J, leaving 18 bases between. The germline V gene encodes CDR1 SGHTA and CDR2 FQGTGA. The CDR3 DNA is TGTGCCAGCAGCACCAAAGGGGGCGCGGGGCAAGAGACCCAGTACTTC. It encodes CASSTKGGAGQETQYF.

Only one count was recorded for this clone. This chain links TRBV9 with TRBJ2-5, with TRBD1 identical over 10 bases. CDR3 length equals 17 residues. Losses at the gene ends were 1 base for V and 2 bases for J; bases not matched to a gene: 8. CDR1 and CDR2 (germline): SGDLS, YYNGEE. The CDR3 is CASSVSLGTGEQETQYF. The CDR3 DNA sequence: TGTGCCAGCAGCGTAAGCCTTGGGACAGGGGAACAAGAGACCCAGTACTTC.

This chain joins TRBV18 and TRBJ2-5; D might be TRBD2 (5 bases). CDR3 length: 16 residues. The germline V gene has CDR1 KGHSH and CDR2 LQKENI. The V end was cut by 0 bases, the J end by 1 base, with 12 bases between. CDR3 protein: CASSPPAAGLQETQYF. The CDR3 DNA sequence: TGTGCCAGCTCACCACCGGCGGCGGGCCTCCAAGAGACCCAGTACTTC.

The rearrangement links TRBV7-9 to TRBJ1-1, with unresolved D. V was pared by 0 bases and J by 4 bases, with 6 bases between. The germline CDR1 and CDR2 sequences are SEHNR and FQNEAQ (reference sequence). The CDR3 sequence is 13 residues long. The CDR3 DNA follows: TGTGCCAGCAGCTTAGCGGAGGGCACTGAAGCTTTCTTT. This encodes CASSLAEGTEAFF.

V is TRBV7-9 and J is TRBJ2-5, with D hard to call. Trimming took 2 bases from V and 2 from J, leaving 6 bases between them. Per the germline V gene, CDR1 is SEHNR and CDR2 is FQNEAQ (reference sequence). This CDR3 comprises 13 residues. CDR3 region: CASSLYSQETQYF. In DNA form, the CDR3 reads TGTGCCAGCAGCTTATATTCGCAAGAGACCCAGTACTTC.

This clone was seen only once. The gene calls are TRBV2 and TRBJ2-1, with 9 bases aligning to TRBD2. The V segment lost 7 bases and the J segment 0 bases; nucleotides outside the gene matches: 4. The germline V gene encodes CDR1 SNHLY and CDR2 FYNNEI. The CDR3 is 15 amino acids. As DNA, the CDR3 is TGTGCCAGCAAGGGCGGGAGGGGCTCCTACAATGAGCAGTTCTTC. Its translation: CASKGGRGSYNEQFF.

The V and J genes are TRBV30 and TRBJ2-3, with 12 bases lining up with TRBD2. The CDR3 sequence is 17 residues long. Germline V gene sequence: CDR1 GTSNPN, CDR2 SVGIG (reference sequence). The V segment lost 7 bases and the J segment 1 base; nucleotides outside the gene matches: 12. In DNA, the CDR3 is TGTGCCTTAGGACTAGCGGGAACTAGAAGAGGCACAGATACGCAGTATTTT. Translation: CALGLAGTRRGTDTQYF.

V and J are TRBV5-6 and TRBJ2-1, with D unclear. Germline lookup yields CDR1 SGHDT and CDR2 YYEEEE. Trimming stripped 5 bases from V and 0 bases from J, with 6 bases between. The length of the CDR3 is 13 residues. The CDR3 here is CASRRVSYNEQFF. Written as DNA, the CDR3 is TGTGCCAGCAGACGGGTCTCCTACAATGAGCAGTTCTTC.

The chain has TRBV7-9 and TRBJ2-7, with 9 bases aligning to TRBD2. CDR3 length equals 16 residues. Germline CDR1 SEHNR, CDR2 FQNEAQ (reference sequence). After removal of 5 bases from V and 3 bases from J, the junction contained 11 bases not matched to a gene. The CDR3 bases are TGTGCCAGCAGCCGAAACTGGCGGGAGGGCCTCTACGAGCAGTACTTC. It encodes CASSRNWREGLYEQYF. Variable domain in full (rest from reference TRBV7-9 and TRBJ2-7): DTGVSQNPRHKITKRGQNVTFRCDPISEHNRLYWYRQTLGQGPEFLTYFQNEAQLEKSRLLSDRFSAERPKGSFSTLEIQRTEQGDSAMYLCASSRNWREGLYEQYFGPGTRLTVT.

The chain joins TRBV9 to TRBJ2-5; 7 bases fit TRBD2. Trimming at V came to 0 bases and at J to 2 bases, leaving 4 bases not matched to a gene. The CDR3 sequence is 15 residues long. Looked up from germline, CDR1 is SGDLS and CDR2 is YYNGEE. This CDR3 reads CASSVAAGEQETQYF. CDR3 nucleotide sequence: TGTGCCAGCAGCGTAGCTGCGGGAGAACAAGAGACCCAGTACTTC.

This clone appeared a single time. The chain has TRBV30 and TRBJ2-7, with D possibly matching TRBD2 (6 bases). The germline CDR1 and CDR2 sequences are GTSNPN and SVGIG (reference sequence). The V end was cut by 3 bases, the J end by 6 bases, with 15 bases between. The CDR3 is made up of 13 amino acids. The CDR3: CAWSEGLRGEQYF. CDR3 coding DNA: TGTGCCTGGAGCGAAGGACTAAGGGGCGAGCAGTACTTC.

V and J are TRBV7-8 and TRBJ2-1; TRBD2 is a possible D gene (5 bases). The germline V and J ends were trimmed by 5 bases and 9 bases, with 11 bases remaining between them. Germline V lookup: CDR1 SGHVS, CDR2 FQNEAQ. CDR3 length: 12 amino acids. The CDR3 bases are TGTGCCAGCAGCCACAACGAGGGTGAGCAGTTCTTC. Translated: CASSHNEGEQFF.

The chain couples TRBV27 to TRBJ2-3; 8 bases are shared with TRBD1. The CDR3 consists of 15 residues. CDR1 MNHEY and CDR2 SMNVEV come from the germline V gene (reference sequence). After removal of 4 bases from V and 4 bases from J, the junction contained 7 bases not matched to a gene. DNA for the CDR3: TGTGCCAGCAGTTCCTTCGGGACAGGCTCAGATACGCAGTATTTT. It encodes CASSSFGTGSDTQYF.

This chain uses TRBV5-1 with TRBJ2-7; 9 bases match TRBD1. Germline V gene lookup returns CDR1 SGHRS and CDR2 YFSETQ. The junction had 2 bases not matched to a gene; V was cut back by 0 bases and J by 4 bases. CDR3 length: 14 residues. CDR3 DNA sequence: TGCGCCAGCAGCTTGGGACAGGGGGATTACGAGCAGTACTTC. Residues: CASSLGQGDYEQYF.

The CDR3: CASSLPGLAEARSQETQYF. The CDR3 coding sequence is TGTGCCAGCAGTCTCCCGGGACTAGCGGAAGCACGTTCTCAAGAGACCCAGTACTTC. The chain links TRBV21-1 to TRBJ2-5; the tabulated D call, TRBD2, remains unverified against the DNA. TRBV21-1 is a recognized pseudogene. CDR3 size: 19 residues.

This clone was detected only once. The chain links TRBV5-6 to TRBJ2-3; D not resolved. CDR3 length: 13 residues. Germline CDR1 and CDR2: SGHDT and YYEEEE. Between the trimmed V and J ends, which lost 0 bases and 1 base, there was a span of 3 bases. CDR3 loop: CASSLAGTDTQYF. CDR3 DNA: TGTGCCAGCAGCTTGGCGGGCACAGATACGCAGTATTTT.

The gene calls are TRBV4-2 and TRBJ2-3, with 10 bases identical to TRBD2. This CDR3 spans 18 amino acids. Germline assignment: CDR1 LGHNA and CDR2 YNFKEQ. J was trimmed by 5 bases and V by 1 base; bases with no gene match: 12. The CDR3 DNA is TGTGCCAGCAGCCAAGGGAGGCAGGGGTGGACTAGCGGAGATACGCAGTATTTT. The encoded protein is CASSQGRQGWTSGDTQYF.